This record concerns one T cell receptor (beta chain) sequence. Its target is not known. Reverse transcribed after extraction, RNA yielded cDNA as the sequencing template. The table came from immunoSEQ multiplex PCR; TCRdb's copy has only in-frame clones and leaves some out. Of around 100,000 clones in the sample, approximately 52% were seen once. The V segment lost 3 bases and the J segment 5 bases; nucleotides outside the gene matches: 8. Per germline, CDR1 KGHSH and CDR2 LQKENI. The CDR3 runs 16 residues. The source of the sample is a study of CD8+ T cells in alopecia areata. Notes on the study in general: For lesional scalp, especially alopecia totalis/universalis, clonality was higher than in normal scalp.

The sequence derives from a human donor in good health. This chain uses TRBV18 with TRBJ1-1, with 11 bases fitting TRBD1. The sample consisted of CD4+ T cells sorted from blood. CDR3 in DNA: TGTGCCAGCTCACCGACCGGGACAGGGGGACAGACTGAAGCTTTCTTT. As protein: CASSPTGTGGQTEAFF.